Listed below are T cell receptor beta chains from one sample, sequenced in a study of T cells in Graves' hyperthyroidism and ophthalmopathy. MiXCR, applied by TCRdb to the multiplex PCR reads, yields one record per CDR3 protein. This sample carries about 400,000 distinct CDR3 sequences, approximately 25% of them seen once, and the ten largest clones take 70% to 75%. Source material: blood. The receptor source for this set is a man aged 45-65 years with Graves' hyperthyroidism. The CDR3 runs from the conserved cysteine through the conserved F or W. A D gene is named only where the DNA matches it firmly. Not all rows give a size; the values are once, few, many and, for expanded clones, a class.

j_call v_call d_call clone_size cdr3_aa cdr3_nt
TRBJ2-1 TRBV20-1 NA NA CSASRGSSYNEQFF TGCAGTGCTAGCAGAGGGAGCTCCTACAATGAGCAGTTCTTC
TRBJ2-2 TRBV20-1 NA few CSARVSNTGELFF TGCAGTGCTAGAGTTTCGAACACCGGGGAGCTGTTTTTT
TRBJ2-4 TRBV3-1 TRBD2 NA CASSPRGAGGVNIQYF TGTGCCAGCAGCCCCCGAGGGGCGGGAGGCGTAAACATTCAGTACTTC
TRBJ2-7 TRBV7-9 NA few CASSSLGQTYEQYF TGTGCCAGCAGCTCCCTTGGACAGACCTACGAGCAGTACTTC
TRBJ1-1 TRBV5-1 NA few CASSPGLGAHTEAFF TGCGCCAGCAGCCCCGGGCTGGGGGCGCACACTGAAGCTTTCTTT
TRBJ2-7 TRBV6-1 NA NA CASKSNIPSYEQYF TGTGCCAGCAAAAGTAACATTCCCTCCTACGAGCAGTACTTC
TRBJ2-3 TRBV5-1 TRBD1 few CASSTGGTGSDTQYF TGCGCCAGCAGCACTGGAGGGACAGGCTCAGATACGCAGTATTTT
TRBJ1-5 TRBV30 TRBD1 few CAWKRQGMGQPQHF TGTGCCTGGAAGAGACAGGGAATGGGACAGCCCCAGCATTTT
TRBJ1-4 TRBV12-3/TRBV12-4 NA NA CASSLGTLKGKLFF TGTGCCAGCAGTCTCGGGACTCTCAAGGGAAAACTGTTTTTT
TRBJ1-4 TRBV28 NA few CASSTKVFATNEKLFF TGTGCCAGCAGCACCAAGGTCTTTGCAACTAATGAAAAACTGTTTTTT
TRBJ1-2 TRBV2 TRBD1 NA CASSELGTAAYGYTF TGTGCCAGCAGTGAACTAGGGACAGCGGCCTATGGCTACACCTTC